This is a list of T cell receptor beta chains from one sample in a study of Graves' ophthalmopathy and Graves' hyperthyroidism. In TCRdb, the multiplex PCR reads were re-called with MiXCR into one record per CDR3 protein. The top ten hold around 10% of the sample, which has roughly 1.1 million distinct CDR3 sequences, roughly two fifths seen once. The sequenced sample consisted of peripheral blood or thyroid tissue (not recorded which). All receptors come from an adult man with Graves' hyperthyroidism. Each CDR3 is given with its conserved first and last residue. A D gene is named only where the DNA matches it firmly. Part of the rows lack a size; the others show once, few, many or a class for expanded clones.

>TRBJ2-7|.|TRBD1|TRBV11-2
TGTGCCAGCAGCCCCGGGACAGGGGCCCAACGGGACTCCTACGAGCAGTACTTC
CASSPGTGAQRDSYEQYF
>TRBJ2-2|.|TRBD1|TRBV12-3/TRBV12-4
TGTGCCAGCAGTTTGGGGACAGGGGGCTACGGGGAGCTGTTTTTT
CASSLGTGGYGELFF
>TRBJ2-7|many|.|TRBV7-2
TGTGCCAGCAGCGCTGAGGGTCGGACCTCCTACGAGCAGTACTTC
CASSAEGRTSYEQYF
>TRBJ1-5|.|.|TRBV24-1
TGTGCCACCAGTAATCCATGGGGTCAGCCCCAGCATTTT
CATSNPWGQPQHF
>TRBJ2-2|.|.|TRBV10-3
TGTGCCATCATAAACGGGATCGGCGAGCTGTTTTTT
CAIINGIGELFF
>TRBJ1-6|many|.|TRBV5-1
TGCGCCAGCAGTGCGCCGTTAAGAAATTCACCCCTCCACTTT
CASSAPLRNSPLHF
>TRBJ2-7|few|TRBD2|TRBV3-1
TGTGCCAGCAGCCATCCCGGGACTACCTACGAGCAGTACTTC
CASSHPGTTYEQYF
>TRBJ2-7|.|.|TRBV11-2
TGTGCCAGCAAAAACACAGGGATCTACGAGCAGTACTTC
CASKNTGIYEQYF
>TRBJ1-1|.|TRBD1|TRBV11-2
TGTGCCAGCAGCCCATTAAAAGGACAGGGGAGGGTGTCAAACACTGAAGCTTTCTTT
CASSPLKGQGRVSNTEAFF
>TRBJ2-5|.|TRBD1|TRBV27
TGTGCCAGCAGTTCCACCGGGACAGGGGTTGTAAAGACCCAGTACTTC
CASSSTGTGVVKTQYF
>TRBJ1-2|many|.|TRBV12-3/TRBV12-4
TGTGCCAGCAGTTTGCGGACACGGGAGGGCTATGGCTACACCTTC
CASSLRTREGYGYTF
>TRBJ1-6|.|.|TRBV6-5
TGTGCCAGCAGTGAAACAGGGAGTAGGTCTAATTCACCCCTCCACTTT
CASSETGSRSNSPLHF
>TRBJ2-5|.|.|TRBV20-1
TGCAGTGGGGACGGGCCGGGAGAGACCCAGTACTTC
CSGDGPGETQYF
>TRBJ2-7|.|TRBD2|TRBV12-3/TRBV12-4
TGTGCCAGCAGTTTCGGGGGGGAGAGCTACGAGCAGTACTTC
CASSFGGESYEQYF
>TRBJ2-7|.|.|TRBV20-1
TGCGGTGCTAGAGGGAAGGGCAAGAGCTCCTACGAGCAGTACTTC
CGARGKGKSSYEQYF
>TRBJ1-2|once|.|TRBV29-1
TGCAGCCCGGACAGAAACTATGGCTACACCTTC
CSPDRNYGYTF
>TRBJ2-7|.|TRBD2|TRBV15
TGTGCCACCAGAGGTTGGCGGGAGGGCCCTCACGAGCAGTACTTC
CATRGWREGPHEQYF
>TRBJ2-7|many|TRBD2|TRBV9
TGTGCCAGCAGCGTCGGGACTAGCGGGTATACAAGCTCCTACGAGCAGTACTTC
CASSVGTSGYTSSYEQYF
>TRBJ2-5|.|.|TRBV4-2
TGTGCCAGCAGCTTAACCCCGGGAGAAGAGACCCAGTACTTC
CASSLTPGEETQYF
>TRBJ2-6|many|.|TRBV10-2
TGCGCCAGCAGTGTGTGGGACAAGGGACCTGGGGCCAACGTCCTGACTTTC
CASSVWDKGPGANVLTF
>TRBJ1-5|many|TRBD1|TRBV6-5
TGTGCCAGCAGGAAGACAGGGCTACTACAGCCCCAGCATTTT
CASRKTGLLQPQHF
>TRBJ1-6|many|.|TRBV7-3
TGTGCCAGCAGCTTTACAGGGAATTCACCCCTCCACTTT
CASSFTGNSPLHF
>TRBJ2-7|.|TRBD1|TRBV5-6
TGTGCCAGCACCGGGACAGAAAGTCCCTACGAGCAGTACTTC
CASTGTESPYEQYF
>TRBJ2-5|few|.|TRBV7-9
TGTGCCAGCAGCTCATCCCTACTAGCCGCCCTCGAGACCCAGTACTTC
CASSSSLLAALETQYF
>TRBJ2-2|few|TRBD2|TRBV27
TGTGCCAGCAGTTTATCGGCGGGAGGGGTCGGGGAGCTGTTTTTT
CASSLSAGGVGELFF
>TRBJ2-5|once|.|TRBV25-1
TGTGCCAGCAGTGAAAGTGGCGTAGCGAGGTGGGAGACCCAGTACTTC
CASSESGVARWETQYF
>TRBJ1-5|.|.|TRBV19
TGTGCCAGTAGTCTCGCCACCAGGCGGTTGGGCAATCAGCCCCAGCATTTT
CASSLATRRLGNQPQHF
>TRBJ1-5|.|.|TRBV29-1
TGCAGCGCCGGCGAGGCTGGGCCCCAGCATTTT
CSAGEAGPQHF
>TRBJ2-6|few|.|TRBV20-1
TGCAGTGCACCCGCCCCTTCTGGGGCCAACGTCCTGACTTTC
CSAPAPSGANVLTF
>TRBJ2-7|.|.|TRBV10-3
TGTGCCATCAGTGAGTCGAGACTCCAGGTCGGCGAGCAGTACTTC
CAISESRLQVGEQYF
>TRBJ2-2|.|.|TRBV20-1
TGCAGTGCTACAGCCCTGGACTATAAAAACACCGGGGAGCTGTTTTTT
CSATALDYKNTGELFF
>TRBJ1-5|.|.|TRBV7-6
TGTGCCAGCAGCTCGGGTCCGGGGCCTGGATGGCCCCAGCATTTT
CASSSGPGPGWPQHF
>TRBJ2-7|many|TRBD1|TRBV10-3
TGTGCCATCAGTGGGCGACAGGGGGATCGGACTGTTAGAGAGCAGTACTTC
CAISGRQGDRTVREQYF
>TRBJ1-2|many|.|TRBV3-1
TGTGCCAGCAGCCAAGATGGTCAGCATCACTATGGCTACACCTTC
CASSQDGQHHYGYTF
>TRBJ1-2|few|.|TRBV10-3
TGTGCCAGCAGTGACCACGGCCTTAACTATGGCTACACCTTC
CASSDHGLNYGYTF
>TRBJ1-5|many|.|TRBV19
TGTGCCAGTATAGAAACAACAGGCAATCAGCCCCAGCATTTT
CASIETTGNQPQHF
>TRBJ2-5|many|.|TRBV3-1
TGTGCCAGCAGCCAAGGCGGAGAAGAGACCCAGTACTTC
CASSQGGEETQYF